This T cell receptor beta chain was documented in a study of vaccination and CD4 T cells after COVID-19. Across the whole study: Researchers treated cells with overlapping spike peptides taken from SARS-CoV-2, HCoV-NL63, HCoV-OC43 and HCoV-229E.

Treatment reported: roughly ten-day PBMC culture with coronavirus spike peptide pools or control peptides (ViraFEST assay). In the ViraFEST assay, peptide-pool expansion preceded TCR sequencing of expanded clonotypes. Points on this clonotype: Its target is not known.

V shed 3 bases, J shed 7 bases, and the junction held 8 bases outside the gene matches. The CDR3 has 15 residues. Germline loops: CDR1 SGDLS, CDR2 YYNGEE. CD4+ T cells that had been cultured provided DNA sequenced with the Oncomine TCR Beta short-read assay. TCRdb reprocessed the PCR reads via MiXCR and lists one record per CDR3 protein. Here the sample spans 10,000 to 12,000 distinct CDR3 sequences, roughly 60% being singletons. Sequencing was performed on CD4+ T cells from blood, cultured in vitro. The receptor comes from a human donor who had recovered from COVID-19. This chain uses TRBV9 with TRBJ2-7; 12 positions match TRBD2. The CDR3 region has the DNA TGTGCCAGCAGCGCGAGACTAGCGGGAGATGGAGAGCAGTACTTC. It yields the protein CASSARLAGDGEQYF.